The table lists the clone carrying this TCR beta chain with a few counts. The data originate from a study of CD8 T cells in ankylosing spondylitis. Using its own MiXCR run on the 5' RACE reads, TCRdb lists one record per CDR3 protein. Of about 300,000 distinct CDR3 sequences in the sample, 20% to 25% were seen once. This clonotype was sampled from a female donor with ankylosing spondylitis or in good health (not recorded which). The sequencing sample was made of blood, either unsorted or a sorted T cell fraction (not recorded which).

CDR3 protein: CATRATGNYGYTF. The CDR3 nucleotides read TGTGCCACCAGGGCTACAGGGAACTATGGCTACACCTTC. The genes are TRBV15 and TRBJ1-2; TRBD1 is a possible D gene (6 bases). Germline V gene sequence: CDR1 LNHNV, CDR2 YYDKDF (reference sequence). The CDR3 covers 13 residues. Trimming removed 6 bases at V and 2 bases at J, with 10 bases between.